This TCR beta chain was observed in a study of blood T cell repertoires in COVID-19. Germline V gene lookup returns CDR1 LNHNV and CDR2 YYDKDF (reference sequence). V lost 0 bases, J lost 8 bases, and 8 bases lay in between. The length of the CDR3 is 13 residues. Participants' own reports of clinical history determined their cohort assignment. A COVID-19 case was met by exposed participants within 2 weeks before study entry. Profiling relied on immunoSEQ multiplex PCR, and the TCRdb table lists in-frame clones only, not all of them. The sample includes approximately 260,000 clones, 70% to 90% seen only once; the top ten take about 6.2%.

The chain combines TRBV15 with TRBJ2-1, with D perhaps matching TRBD2 (5 bases). The receptor's source is a woman between 50 and 59 years old who had been exposed to COVID-19. The specimen sequenced was PBMCs or T cells enriched from blood (not recorded which). CDR3: CATSRERGYEQFF. The CDR3 coding sequence is TGTGCCACCAGCAGAGAACGGGGATATGAGCAGTTCTTC.